The 7 T cell receptor beta chains below were found in one sample sequenced in a study of blood T cell repertoires in COVID-19 (dated by TCRdb to 2019 to 2021). Receptors were amplified or captured by the immunoSEQ multiplex PCR assay. TCRdb holds this immuneACCESS table with in-frame rearrangements only. Some clones are missing; in checked studies, unresolved V genes explain under half, and the rest has no known cause. This sample comprises a few hundred thousand clones, roughly nine tenths of them detected only once. The ten largest clones capture 1% of the sample. The specimen was PBMCs or T cells enriched from blood (not recorded which). Every receptor here comes from a woman under 40 who had recovered from COVID-19.

This clone was recorded a few times. The chain couples TRBV7-2 to TRBJ1-3; TRBD1 might be the D (6 bases). The CDR3 extends over 14 amino acids. Germline-derived CDR1 and CDR2 are SGHTA and FQGNSA. The V end lost 5 bases, the J end lost 9 bases, and 17 bases lay between the germline ends. CDR3 sequence: CASSHRAQGSTIYF. The DNA for the CDR3 is TGTGCCAGCAGCCATAGAGCCCAGGGGAGCACCATATATTTT.

This chain connects TRBV10-3 to TRBJ2-1, with TRBD2 matching over 9 bases. V gave up 2 bases and J gave up 7 bases; unmatched junction bases: 6. Germline CDR1 ENHRY, CDR2 SYGVKD. This CDR3 contains 15 residues. CDR3 bases: TGTGCCATCAGTGAGCGCGGGGGGGCCAATAATGAGCAGTTCTTC. Translation: CAISERGGANNEQFF.

V is TRBV27 and J is TRBJ1-6; D possibly corresponds to TRBD1 (6 bases). Trimming stripped 10 bases from V and 13 bases from J, with 23 bases between. Germline V gene sequence: CDR1 MNHEY, CDR2 SMNVEV (reference sequence). The CDR3 spans 14 residues. The CDR3 is CATQGSLGTQPLHF. The CDR3 DNA is TGTGCCACTCAGGGTTCTCTCGGGACACAGCCCCTCCACTTT.

The J gene is TRBJ1-3, the V gene TRBV7-9, with 7 nucleotides matching TRBD1. This CDR3 comprises 16 residues. CDR1 SEHNR and CDR2 FQNEAQ come from the germline V gene (reference sequence). The junction had 7 bases not matched to a gene; V was cut back by 5 bases and J by 0 bases. The chain's CDR3 is CASSPRTGYSGNTIYF. The CDR3 DNA follows: TGTGCCAGCAGCCCCCGGACAGGCTACTCTGGAAACACCATATATTTT.

The chain has TRBV3-1 (or the pseudogene TRBV3-2) and TRBJ2-1; TRBD2 aligns across 11 bases. The CDR3 length is 17 residues. V lost 1 base and J lost 6; bases outside the gene matches: 8. Germline CDR1 LGHDT, CDR2 YNNKEL (reference sequence). The CDR3 DNA is TGTGCCAGCAGCCAAGCCGGGACTAGCGGACCTGGCAATGAGCAGTTCTTC. Amino acid sequence: CASSQAGTSGPGNEQFF.

This clone was seen just once. This chain connects TRBV5-4 to TRBJ2-5; TRBD1 matches at 9 bases. Trimming removed 3 bases from V and 2 bases from J; junction bases left unmatched: 11. CDR3 length equals 17 residues. Germline assignment: CDR1 SGHNT and CDR2 YYREEE (reference sequence). The CDR3 nucleotides are TGTGCCAGCAGCTCCACAGGGGGCAGGGGACCTCAAGAGACCCAGTACTTC. As protein: CASSSTGGRGPQETQYF.

The chain couples TRBV4-3 to TRBJ2-7, with D maybe TRBD2 (5 bases). Trimming left V 2 bases short and J 2 bases short, with 10 bases between. This CDR3 region has 14 residues. Germline CDR1 and CDR2: LGHNA and YSLEER. The CDR3 sequence: CASSQRDGTYEQYF. The CDR3 coding sequence is TGCGCCAGCAGCCAACGAGACGGGACCTACGAGCAGTACTTC.